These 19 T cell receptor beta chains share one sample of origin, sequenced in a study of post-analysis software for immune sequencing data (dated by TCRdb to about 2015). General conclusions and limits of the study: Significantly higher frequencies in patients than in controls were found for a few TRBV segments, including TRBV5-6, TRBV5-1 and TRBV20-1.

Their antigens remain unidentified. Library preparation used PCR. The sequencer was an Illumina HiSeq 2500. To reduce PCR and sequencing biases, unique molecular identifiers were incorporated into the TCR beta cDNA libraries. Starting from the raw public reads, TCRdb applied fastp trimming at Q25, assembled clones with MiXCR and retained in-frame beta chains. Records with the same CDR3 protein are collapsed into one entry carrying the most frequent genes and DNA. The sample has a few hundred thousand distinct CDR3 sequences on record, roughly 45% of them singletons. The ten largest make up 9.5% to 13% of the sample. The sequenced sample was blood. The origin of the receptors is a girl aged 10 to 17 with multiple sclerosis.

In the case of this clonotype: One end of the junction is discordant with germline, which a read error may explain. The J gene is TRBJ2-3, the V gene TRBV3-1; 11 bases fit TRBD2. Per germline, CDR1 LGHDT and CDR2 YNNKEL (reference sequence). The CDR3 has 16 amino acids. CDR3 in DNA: TGTGCCGGCAGCCAAGGACTAGCGGGCAGCACAGATACGCAGTATTTT. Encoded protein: CAGSQGLAGSTDTQYF.

The CDR3 region is CSATQGREYEQYF. The CDR3 bases are TGCAGTGCTACTCAAGGGAGGGAGTACGAGCAGTACTTC. The rearrangement uses TRBV20-1 and TRBJ2-7, with 7 nucleotides matching TRBD2. Germline V lookup: CDR1 DFQATT, CDR2 SNEGSKA (reference sequence). CDR3 size: 13 residues. Unmatched junction bases numbered 7, after V lost 4 bases and J lost 4 bases.

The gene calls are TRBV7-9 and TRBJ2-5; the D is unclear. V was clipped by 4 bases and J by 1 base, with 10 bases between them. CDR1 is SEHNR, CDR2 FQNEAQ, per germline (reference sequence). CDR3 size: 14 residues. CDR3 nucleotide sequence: TGTGCCAGCAGCTCCTCGGACGGCCAAGAGACCCAGTACTTC. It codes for CASSSSDGQETQYF. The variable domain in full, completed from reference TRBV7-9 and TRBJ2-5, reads DTGVSQNPRHKITKRGQNVTFRCDPISEHNRLYWYRQTLGQGPEFLTYFQNEAQLEKSRLLSDRFSAERPKGSFSTLEIQRTEQGDSAMYLCASSSSDGQETQYFGPGTRLLVL.

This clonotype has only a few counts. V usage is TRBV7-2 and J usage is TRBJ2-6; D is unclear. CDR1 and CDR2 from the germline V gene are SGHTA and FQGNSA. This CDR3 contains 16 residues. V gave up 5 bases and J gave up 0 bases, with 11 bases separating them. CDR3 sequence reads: CASSITSASGANVLTF. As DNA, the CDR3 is TGTGCCAGCAGCATAACCTCAGCCTCTGGGGCCAACGTCCTGACTTTC.

The CDR3 nucleotides are TGCAGTGCTAGGCGATTAGCGGGAGATGTCTACGAGCAGTACTTC. Its protein product is CSARRLAGDVYEQYF. The chain joins TRBV20-1 to TRBJ2-7; 9 bases are shared with TRBD2. This CDR3 comprises 15 residues. CDR1 and CDR2 (germline): DFQATT, SNEGSKA (reference sequence). The J segment lost 3 bases and the V segment lost 3 bases, leaving 9 bases of the junction unmatched.

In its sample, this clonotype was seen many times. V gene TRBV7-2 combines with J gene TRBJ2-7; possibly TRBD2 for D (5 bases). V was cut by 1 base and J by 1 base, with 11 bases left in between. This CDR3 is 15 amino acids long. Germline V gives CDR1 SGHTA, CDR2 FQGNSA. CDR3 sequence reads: CASSLVGELSYEQYF. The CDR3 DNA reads TGTGCCAGCAGCTTAGTGGGAGAACTTTCCTACGAGCAGTACTTC.

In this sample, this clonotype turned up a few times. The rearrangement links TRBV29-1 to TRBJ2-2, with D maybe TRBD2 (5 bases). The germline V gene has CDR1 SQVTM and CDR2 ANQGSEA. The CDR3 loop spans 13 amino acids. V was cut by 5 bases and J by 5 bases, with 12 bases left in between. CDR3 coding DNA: TGCAGCGTTCCTCGGGGATGGACCGGGGAGCTGTTTTTT. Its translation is CSVPRGWTGELFF.

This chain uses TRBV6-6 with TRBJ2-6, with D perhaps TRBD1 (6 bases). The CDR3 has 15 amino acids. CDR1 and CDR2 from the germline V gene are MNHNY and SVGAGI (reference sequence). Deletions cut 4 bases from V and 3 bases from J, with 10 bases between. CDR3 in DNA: TGTGCCAGCAGTTTGAGGGGGTTTGGGGCCAACGTCCTGACTTTC. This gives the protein CASSLRGFGANVLTF.

The CDR3 sequence: CASSLASIAGGLGDTQYF. The DNA for the CDR3 is TGTGCCAGCAGCTTGGCCTCGATAGCGGGGGGCCTAGGAGATACGCAGTATTTT. This chain links TRBV5-5 with TRBJ2-3; 10 bases line up with TRBD2. CDR3 length equals 18 residues. V gave up 0 bases and J gave up 5 bases; unmatched junction bases: 12. The germline V gene encodes CDR1 SGHKS and CDR2 YYEKEE (reference sequence).

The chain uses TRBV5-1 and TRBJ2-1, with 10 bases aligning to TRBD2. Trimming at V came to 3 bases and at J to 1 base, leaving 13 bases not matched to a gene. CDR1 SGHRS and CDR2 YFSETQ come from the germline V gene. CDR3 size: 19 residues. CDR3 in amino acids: CASSYSRASGGESYNEQFF. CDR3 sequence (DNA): TGCGCCAGCAGCTACAGCCGGGCTAGCGGGGGTGAATCCTACAATGAGCAGTTCTTC.

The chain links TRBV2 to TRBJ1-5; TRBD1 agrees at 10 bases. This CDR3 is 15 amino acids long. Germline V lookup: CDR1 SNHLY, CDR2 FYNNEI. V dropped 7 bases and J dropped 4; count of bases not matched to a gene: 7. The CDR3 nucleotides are TGTGCCAGCAAGTCCCGGGACAGGGGAAATCAGCCCCAGCATTTT. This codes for CASKSRDRGNQPQHF.

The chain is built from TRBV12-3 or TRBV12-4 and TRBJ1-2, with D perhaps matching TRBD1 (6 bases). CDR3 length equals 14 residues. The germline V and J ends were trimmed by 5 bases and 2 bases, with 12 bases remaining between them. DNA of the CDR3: TGTGCCAGCAGTGTATCGGGGGCGAACTATGGCTACACCTTC. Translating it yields CASSVSGANYGYTF.

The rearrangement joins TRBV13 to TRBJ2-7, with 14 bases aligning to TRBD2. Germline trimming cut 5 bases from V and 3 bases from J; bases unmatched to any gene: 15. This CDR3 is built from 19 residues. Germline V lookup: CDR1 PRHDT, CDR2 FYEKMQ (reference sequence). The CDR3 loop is CASSPGLAGASSNRYEQYF. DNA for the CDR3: TGTGCCAGCAGCCCGGGACTAGCGGGAGCTTCTTCTAATCGCTACGAGCAGTACTTC.

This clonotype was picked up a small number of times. In DNA form, the CDR3 reads TGTGCCAGCAGCCGAGGGGCAAGCTTTAGCACAGATACGCAGTATTTT. Translation gives CASSRGASFSTDTQYF. This chain joins TRBV7-3 and TRBJ2-3; D assignment may be TRBD1 or TRBD2 (5 bases each). Trimming cost V 5 bases and J 0 bases, with 15 bases left between them. This CDR3 comprises 16 residues. The germline V gene has CDR1 SGHTA and CDR2 FQGTGA.

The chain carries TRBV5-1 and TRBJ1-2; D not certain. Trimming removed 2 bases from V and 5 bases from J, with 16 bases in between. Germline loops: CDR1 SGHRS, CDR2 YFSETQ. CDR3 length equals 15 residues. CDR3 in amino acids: CASSFYGPGEYGYTF. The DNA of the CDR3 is TGCGCCAGCAGCTTCTATGGACCGGGAGAGTATGGCTACACCTTC.

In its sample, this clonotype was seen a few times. The CDR3 DNA follows: TGCAGCGTTGGTGAGGGCTTTGGTACTGAAGCTTTCTTT. This translates into CSVGEGFGTEAFF. The chain couples TRBV29-1 to TRBJ1-1; unclear D gene. The CDR3 is made up of 13 amino acids. V lost 4 bases, J lost 5 bases, and 14 bases lay in between. CDR1 is SQVTM and CDR2 is ANQGSEA in the germline V gene.

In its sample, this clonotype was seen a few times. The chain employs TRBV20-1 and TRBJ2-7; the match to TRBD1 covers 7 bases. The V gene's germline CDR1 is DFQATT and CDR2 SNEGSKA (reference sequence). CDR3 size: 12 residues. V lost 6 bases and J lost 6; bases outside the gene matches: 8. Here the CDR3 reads CSAKGASREQYF. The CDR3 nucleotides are TGCAGTGCCAAGGGGGCGTCGCGCGAGCAGTACTTC.

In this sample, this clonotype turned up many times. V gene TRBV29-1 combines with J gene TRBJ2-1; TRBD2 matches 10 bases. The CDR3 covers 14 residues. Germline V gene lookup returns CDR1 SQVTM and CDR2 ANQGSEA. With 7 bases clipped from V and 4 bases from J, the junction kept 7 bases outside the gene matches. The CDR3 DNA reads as TGCAGCGGGCGGAGCGGGAGGGAATACAATGAGCAGTTCTTC. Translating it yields CSGRSGREYNEQFF.

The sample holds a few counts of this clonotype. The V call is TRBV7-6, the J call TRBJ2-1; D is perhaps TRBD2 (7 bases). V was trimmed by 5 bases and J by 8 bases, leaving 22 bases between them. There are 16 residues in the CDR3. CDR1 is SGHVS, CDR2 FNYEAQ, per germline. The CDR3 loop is CASSPAVGGGPDEQFF. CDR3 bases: TGTGCCAGCAGCCCAGCCGTAGGGGGAGGGCCCGATGAGCAGTTCTTC.